The 32 T cell receptor beta chains below were found in one sample sequenced in a study of control samples from healthy donors and cancer patients. The protocol was immunoSEQ multiplex PCR, while the TCRdb copy is restricted to in-frame clones and leaves out a portion. The data show around 190,000 clones, around 89% seen once. Sequencing was performed on blood. These receptors were obtained from a woman aged 50 to 60 in good health.

This chain's CDR3 is CAWGVAGELFF. The CDR3 DNA is TGTGCCTGGGGGGTTGCCGGGGAGCTGTTTTTT. The chain couples TRBV30 to TRBJ2-2; no definite D call. The CDR3 length is 11 residues. Germline values: CDR1 GTSNPN, CDR2 SVGIG (reference sequence). The V and J ends lost 5 bases and 6 bases respectively, with 7 bases between them.

About this clone itself: A junction boundary mismatches the germline segment, possibly from a read error. This rearrangement joins TRBV7-2 to TRBJ1-1, with a tentative D call TRBD1 (6 bases). The CDR3 length is 15 residues. Germline V CDR1 and CDR2: SGHTA, FQGNSA. The CDR3 reads CVSRFMGGANTEAFF. DNA of the CDR3: TGTGTCAGCAGATTTATGGGGGGGGCGAACACTGAAGCTTTCTTT.

This chain links TRBV2 with TRBJ2-7; D not resolved. Trimming removed 6 bases at V and 3 bases at J, with 15 bases between. Germline CDR1 is SNHLY and CDR2 is FYNNEI. CDR3 length equals 14 residues. CDR3 DNA: TGTGCCAGCAGGTCAGGAAACCTTAACTACGAGCAGTACTTC. Protein product: CASRSGNLNYEQYF.

J is TRBJ1-2 and V is TRBV5-1, with D perhaps TRBD1 (6 bases). Looked up from germline, CDR1 is SGHRS and CDR2 is YFSETQ. V was shortened by 0 bases and J by 3 bases, with 6 bases between the two germline ends. The CDR3 runs 13 residues. The CDR3 sequence: CASSLEGDYGYTF. As DNA, the CDR3 is TGCGCCAGCAGCTTGGAGGGGGACTATGGCTACACCTTC. The full variable domain, with the rest looked up from reference TRBV5-1 and TRBJ1-2, is KAGVTQTPRYLIKTRGQQVTLSCSPISGHRSVSWYQQTPGQGLQFLFEYFSETQRNKGNFPGRFSGRQFSNSRSEMNVSTLELGDSALYLCASSLEGDYGYTFGSGTRLTVV.

This clone has more than one count but fewer than ten. V usage is TRBV7-2 and J usage is TRBJ1-2, with unresolved D. Germline assignment: CDR1 SGHTA and CDR2 FQGNSA. The CDR3 has 14 residues. V lost 2 bases, J lost 2 bases, and 9 bases lay in between. DNA for the CDR3: TGTGCCAGCAGCTTATCCCCAGGCAACTATGGCTACACCTTC. Translation gives CASSLSPGNYGYTF.

The chain combines TRBV28 with TRBJ2-7; D unclear. CDR1 MDHEN and CDR2 SYDVKM come from the germline V gene. V was trimmed by 3 bases and J by 3 bases, leaving 12 bases between them. The CDR3 is made up of 14 amino acids. CDR3: CASSLVPAIYEQYF. For the CDR3, the DNA is TGTGCCAGCAGTTTGGTTCCAGCCATCTACGAGCAGTACTTC.

The chain has TRBV11-2 and TRBJ1-5, with D tentatively TRBD1 (5 bases). This CDR3 comprises 13 residues. Germline V CDR1 and CDR2: SGHAT, FQNNGV. V lost 1 base, J lost 5 bases, and 6 bases lay in between. In DNA form, the CDR3 reads TGTGCCAGCAGCTTAGGGGGGTATCAGCCCCAGCATTTT. It codes for CASSLGGYQPQHF.

V usage is TRBV2 and J usage is TRBJ2-7; a weak D match, TRBD2 (6 bases). Germline V lookup: CDR1 SNHLY, CDR2 FYNNEI. Trimming left V 7 bases short and J 0 bases short, with 13 bases between. The CDR3 extends over 14 amino acids. The CDR3 sequence: CASNLDGSSYEQYF. The DNA for the CDR3 is TGTGCCAGCAACCTGGACGGGAGCTCCTACGAGCAGTACTTC.

J is TRBJ2-5 and V is TRBV19; a weak D match, TRBD2 (5 bases). Germline V gene data show CDR1 as LNHDA and CDR2 as SQIVND (reference sequence). This CDR3 has 15 amino acids. Trimming took 3 bases from V and 2 from J, leaving 13 bases between them. Here the CDR3 DNA reads TGTGCCAGTAGTATCCCTAGTAGAGGGCAAGAGACCCAGTACTTC. As protein: CASSIPSRGQETQYF.

J is TRBJ2-7 and V is TRBV4-1, with D unclear. CDR1 MGHRA and CDR2 YSYEKL come from the germline V gene. V was cut by 4 bases and J by 0 bases, with 10 bases left in between. The CDR3 is 14 residues long. CDR3 amino acids: CASSPLGSSYEQYF. CDR3 nucleotide sequence: TGCGCCAGCAGCCCCCTCGGAAGCTCCTACGAGCAGTACTTC.

The chain joins TRBV5-1 to TRBJ1-6; D gene uncertain. The V end was cut by 0 bases, the J end by 5 bases, with 9 bases between. Per germline, CDR1 SGHRS and CDR2 YFSETQ. The CDR3 spans 15 residues. CDR3 in DNA: TGCGCCAGCAGCTTGGAACCATACGATAATTCACCCCTCCACTTT. Encoded protein: CASSLEPYDNSPLHF.

This chain connects TRBV9 to TRBJ2-3; TRBD2 might be the D (5 bases). V lost 5 bases to trimming and J lost 6 bases, with 19 bases between them. Germline V gene data show CDR1 as SGDLS and CDR2 as YYNGEE. The CDR3 is made up of 15 amino acids. The CDR3 here is CASSRGLARRDTQYF. The CDR3 coding sequence is TGTGCCAGCAGTAGAGGACTCGCGCGTAGGGATACGCAGTATTTT.

The rearrangement uses TRBV6-4 and TRBJ2-3, with 12 bases aligning to TRBD2. Germline V CDR1 and CDR2: MRHNA, SNTAGT. The V gene end was trimmed by 6 bases and the J gene end by 4 bases; junction bases not matched to a gene: 5. The CDR3 length is 15 residues. The CDR3: CASSASGGAPDTQYF. For the CDR3, the DNA is TGTGCCAGCAGCGCTAGCGGGGGGGCCCCAGATACGCAGTATTTT.

The chain links TRBV19 to TRBJ2-1; 9 nucleotides match TRBD2. The ends lost 5 bases at V and 3 bases at J; junction bases unmatched: 8. The CDR3 has 16 amino acids. CDR1 and CDR2 from the germline V gene are LNHDA and SQIVND (reference sequence). In nucleotides, the CDR3 is TGTGCCAGTAGTTCTGGTAGCGGGGGCTTCTACAATGAGCAGTTCTTC. It is translated as CASSSGSGGFYNEQFF.

The chain uses TRBV7-6 and TRBJ2-7, with D tentatively TRBD2 (6 bases). V was trimmed by 0 bases and J by 0 bases, leaving 9 bases between them. The CDR3 length is 15 residues. Germline lookup yields CDR1 SGHVS and CDR2 FNYEAQ. The CDR3 protein is CASSLARGTSYEQYF. In DNA, the CDR3 is TGTGCCAGCAGCTTAGCTCGCGGGACCTCCTACGAGCAGTACTTC.

The CDR3 nucleotides are TGCGCCAGCAGCCAAGATATGAGACCCGGGGAGGGCTACACCTTC. Translation: CASSQDMRPGEGYTF. This chain links TRBV4-3 with TRBJ1-2; D is ambiguous. Trimming stripped 0 bases from V and 8 bases from J, with 16 bases between. The CDR3 extends over 15 amino acids. Germline CDR1 reads LGHNA; CDR2 reads YSLEER.

The chain is built from TRBV7-2 and TRBJ2-7; possible D gene TRBD1, 7 bases. This CDR3 is built from 14 residues. CDR1 SGHTA and CDR2 FQGNSA come from the germline V gene. V shed 2 bases and J shed 5 bases, with 13 bases lying between them. CDR3 sequence: CASSLRQGGNEQYF. CDR3 nucleotides: TGTGCCAGCAGCTTAAGACAGGGAGGAAACGAGCAGTACTTC.

This chain uses TRBV2 with TRBJ1-3; maybe TRBD1 (6 bases). There are 14 residues in the CDR3. V was cut by 7 bases and J by 4 bases, with 14 bases left in between. The germline gives CDR1 SNHLY, CDR2 FYNNEI. The CDR3 nucleotides read TGTGCCAGCACCGGGACATCCAAAGGAAACACCATATATTTT. The encoded protein is CASTGTSKGNTIYF.

The rearrangement links TRBV7-2 to TRBJ1-6; TRBD1 is a possible D gene (6 bases). The germline CDR1 and CDR2 sequences are SGHTA and FQGNSA. The CDR3 loop spans 14 amino acids. V lost 5 bases to trimming and J lost 6 bases, with 11 bases between them. The chain's CDR3 is CASSPQGSNSPLHF. CDR3 DNA: TGTGCCAGCAGCCCACAGGGAAGTAATTCACCCCTCCACTTT.

This chain connects TRBV6-5 to TRBJ1-3, with 9 bases matching TRBD1. Germline CDR1 MNHEY, CDR2 SVGAGI. V shed 5 bases, J shed 3 bases, and the junction held 5 bases outside the gene matches. The length of the CDR3 is 15 residues. The CDR3, as DNA: TGTGCCAGCAGTCCGCGGGACAGGGTTGGAAACACCATATATTTT. Protein: CASSPRDRVGNTIYF.

This sequence joins TRBV19 and TRBJ1-1; no definite D call. The CDR3 extends over 14 amino acids. V dropped 7 bases and J dropped 0 bases, with 12 bases sitting between them. The germline gives CDR1 LNHDA, CDR2 SQIVND (reference sequence). CDR3 region: CASTTVGMNTEAFF. CDR3 bases: TGTGCCAGTACTACAGTGGGCATGAACACTGAAGCTTTCTTT.

This rearrangement joins TRBV28 to TRBJ2-7; possibly TRBD1 for D (5 bases). Trimming removed 6 bases at V and 7 bases at J, with 10 bases between. The CDR3 spans 11 residues. Per germline, CDR1 MDHEN and CDR2 SYDVKM. This CDR3 is CASRGKGEQYF. The CDR3 coding sequence is TGTGCCAGCAGGGGGAAGGGGGAGCAGTACTTC.

The V call is TRBV7-9, the J call TRBJ2-1, with D maybe TRBD2 (5 bases). The V gene's germline CDR1 is SEHNR and CDR2 FQNEAQ (reference sequence). The CDR3 contains 13 residues. Trimming took off 3 bases at V and 4 bases at J, with 7 bases between the two ends. The CDR3 DNA is TGTGCCAGCAGCTTCGGGAAATACAATGAGCAGTTCTTC. This gives the protein CASSFGKYNEQFF. The variable domain in full, with the rest retrieved from reference TRBV7-9 and TRBJ2-1, is DTGVSQNPRHKITKRGQNVTFRCDPISEHNRLYWYRQTLGQGPEFLTYFQNEAQLEKSRLLSDRFSAERPKGSFSTLEIQRTEQGDSAMYLCASSFGKYNEQFFGPGTRLTVL.

J is TRBJ2-1 and V is TRBV7-9; D possibly corresponds to TRBD1 (5 bases). Trimming shortened V by 2 bases and J by 2 bases, and 10 bases separated the two germline ends. This CDR3 contains 15 residues. Germline CDR1 reads SEHNR; CDR2 reads FQNEAQ (reference sequence). DNA of the CDR3: TGTGCCAGCAGCTTAAGGGGCACCCCCTACAATGAGCAGTTCTTC. This codes for CASSLRGTPYNEQFF.

CDR3 in amino acids: CASSYSRTGGAGELFF. The DNA for the CDR3 is TGTGCCAGCAGTTACTCTAGGACAGGGGGGGCCGGGGAGCTGTTTTTT. The chain couples TRBV6-2 or TRBV6-3 to TRBJ2-2; 10 nucleotides agree with TRBD1. The CDR3 is made up of 16 amino acids. Germline V gives CDR1 MNHEY, CDR2 SVGEGT. Trimming took 0 bases from V and 6 from J; bases not matched to a gene: 4.

The V gene is TRBV19, the J gene TRBJ1-4, with D perhaps TRBD1 (6 bases). Trimming took off 10 bases at V and 3 bases at J, with 21 bases between the two ends. The CDR3 is made up of 16 amino acids. The germline V gene has CDR1 LNHDA and CDR2 SQIVND (reference sequence). The CDR3 nucleotides read TGTGCCACCCAACCCTACGGGGGCGTCTCTAATGAAAAACTGTTTTTT. Translated, it gives CATQPYGGVSNEKLFF. Together with reference TRBV19 and TRBJ1-4, the CDR3 gives the full variable domain: DGGITQSPKYLFRKEGQNVTLSCEQNLNHDAMYWYRQDPGQGLRLIYYSQIVNDFQKGDIAEGYSVSREKKESFPLTVTSAQKNPTAFYLCATQPYGGVSNEKLFFGSGTQLSVL.

The rearrangement joins TRBV19 to TRBJ2-1; TRBD2 agrees at 14 bases. Germline-derived CDR1 and CDR2 are LNHDA and SQIVND (reference sequence). This CDR3 has 20 residues. V was clipped by 5 bases and J by 2 bases; unmatched bases: 14. Here the CDR3 reads CASSSKGLAGVRGPYNEQFF. In nucleotides, the CDR3 is TGTGCCAGTAGTTCAAAGGGACTAGCGGGAGTCAGAGGCCCCTACAATGAGCAGTTCTTC.

The table lists this clone with a count of one. The genes are TRBV5-1 and TRBJ1-2; TRBD1 matches 7 bases. In germline, CDR1 is SGHRS, CDR2 YFSETQ. The V gene end was trimmed by 3 bases and the J gene end by 3 bases; junction bases not matched to a gene: 5. The CDR3 sequence is 14 residues long. Written as DNA, the CDR3 is TGCGCCAGCAGCTCGGCAGGGGGGGACTATGGCTACACCTTC. Residues: CASSSAGGDYGYTF.

This chain uses TRBV5-1 with TRBJ1-1; 8 bases fit TRBD1. The CDR3 covers 16 residues. Germline CDR1 reads SGHRS; CDR2 reads YFSETQ. Unmatched junction bases numbered 12, after V lost 4 bases and J lost 4 bases. CDR3 in DNA: TGCGCCAGCAGCACAGGACAGGGAGGGCGAGGCACTGAAGCTTTCTTT. This codes for CASSTGQGGRGTEAFF.

This chain links TRBV3-1 (or the pseudogene TRBV3-2) with TRBJ2-5; possible D gene TRBD2, 5 bases. V lost 3 bases and J 2 bases, leaving 16 bases between the germline ends. The CDR3 loop spans 16 amino acids. The germline gives CDR1 LGHDT, CDR2 YNNKEL (reference sequence). The CDR3 protein is CASSHASLAPQETQYF. For the CDR3, the DNA is TGTGCCAGCAGCCATGCTAGCCTAGCACCGCAAGAGACCCAGTACTTC.

The count of this clone is one. The chain links TRBV5-1 to TRBJ1-5; no clear D. This CDR3 contains 14 residues. The V end was cut by 9 bases, the J end by 2 bases, with 15 bases between. Germline V lookup: CDR1 SGHRS, CDR2 YFSETQ. The CDR3 reads CANAEAVGNQPQHF. DNA of the CDR3: TGCGCCAACGCAGAAGCAGTCGGCAATCAGCCCCAGCATTTT.

This clone was observed once. The gene calls are TRBV6-2 or TRBV6-3 and TRBJ1-2, with TRBD1 matching 10 bases. CDR3 size: 16 residues. CDR1 and CDR2 (germline): MNHEY, SVGEGT. The junction had 14 bases not matched to a gene; V was cut back by 5 bases and J by 8 bases. The CDR3 bases are TGTGCCAGCAGTGCTCACCGGGACAGGGGATTAGGAGGCTACACCTTC. It translates to CASSAHRDRGLGGYTF.